This TCR beta chain was found in a study of identifying expanded T cells in peripheral blood. In the case of this clone: Its matching antigen is unknown.

Findings and limits, study-wide: Over about two and four weeks, about 16 and 20 clones changed, versus around 1.2 between replicates. Variance in clone template counts between approximately 2-week samples significantly increased with total template count across all healthy donors.

Collection occurred without any documented infections or immune events in donors. Clones were read by immunoSEQ multiplex PCR, and TCRdb kept only the in-frame ones, dropping some. The table shows about 74,000 clones, with around four fifths occurring only once. This CDR3 has 12 amino acids. With 4 bases clipped from V and 14 bases from J, the junction kept 4 bases outside the gene matches. The V gene's germline CDR1 is SGHTA and CDR2 FQGTGA. This rearrangement joins TRBV7-3 to TRBJ2-1; 11 positions match TRBD2. The sequencing sample was made of blood. This clonotype was obtained from a person aged 18 to 70 in good health. The CDR3 reads CASSYSGRGKFF. The CDR3 bases are TGTGCCAGCAGCTATAGCGGGAGGGGAAAGTTCTTC.